The source of this T cell receptor (beta chain) is a study of CXCR3-negative and CXCR3-positive naive CD8 T cells. Researchers sorted a few hundred thousand cells of each CD8+ T cell subset in triplicate. Germline values: CDR1 SEHNR, CDR2 FQNEAQ (reference sequence). This CDR3 contains 14 residues. Findings of the study overall: Researchers report that CXCR3-positive naive cells carry more hydrophobic TRB CDR3s than CXCR3-negative naive cells. TRB CDR3 properties indicated TCR strength, while surface CD5 was similar across naive subsets.

About this clonotype: Its antigen is unidentified.

Via 5' RACE with UMI labels, TRB cDNA libraries were prepared. TCRdb re-called the 5' RACE reads and gives one entry per CDR3 protein, without DNA. In all, the sample yields 90,000 to 100,000 distinct CDR3 sequences. This TCR derives from a human donor in good health. Some clones in this sample may be carry-over from other donors' samples. V gene TRBV7-9 combines with J gene TRBJ1-5; with no DNA, the TCRdb D assignment of TRBD1 cannot be verified. The source material was naive CXCR3- CD8+ T cells from blood. Subset reported: CD45RO-CCR7+CD27+CD95- naive CD8+ T cells lacking CXCR3 (TNR3-). The CDR3 spells CASSPGAGGQPQHF.